This TCR beta chain was recovered during a study of OX40 agonist ivuxolimab in advanced cancers. As for the study in general: Partial responses were recorded for three patients, including one with hepatocellular carcinoma and two with cutaneous melanoma.

TCRdb's table, derived via immunoSEQ multiplex PCR, lists solely in-frame clones and lacks some. The sample includes roughly 92,000 clones, 90% of them seen just once. Autoimmune disease history or systemic immunosuppression disqualified patients. General study findings and limits: By week 6 at 0.1 to 3.0 mg/kg, blood CD4+ and CD8+ T cells had expanded clonally.

CDR3 length: 15 amino acids. The ends lost 0 bases at V and 2 bases at J; junction bases unmatched: 3. Germline loops: CDR1 MDHEN, CDR2 SYDVKM. A remark on this clone: The antigen remains undetermined.

The chain links TRBV28 to TRBJ2-7, with 8 bases fitting TRBD2. The specimen comprised CD4+ or CD8+ T cells sorted from blood, sampled in a trial of the OX40 agonist ivuxolimab. The sequence came from an adult with an advanced solid tumor such as melanoma, head and neck, liver or kidney cancer. CDR3 sequence reads: CASSLWGLGTYEQYF. The CDR3 DNA reads as TGTGCCAGCAGTTTATGGGGACTAGGTACCTACGAGCAGTACTTC.